This T cell receptor (beta chain) is from a study of coeliac disease. Measured with immunoSEQ multiplex PCR; TCRdb has only the in-frame clones, and not every one. The repertoire holds roughly 5,100 clones, with 69% as singletons. V was clipped by 4 bases and J by 4 bases, with 16 bases between them. The CDR3 runs 15 residues. From germline, CDR1 is SGHAT and CDR2 FQNNGV. Notes on this clone: The same CDR3 is also encoded by other DNA sequences in this sample.

The sequencing sample was made of lymphocytes from the gut lamina propria. The receptor's source is a woman in her thirties or forties. The J gene is TRBJ1-2, the V gene TRBV11-2; D is possibly TRBD1 (5 bases). This CDR3 reads CASSSSRDSSYGYTF. Written as DNA, the CDR3 is TGTGCCAGCAGCTCGAGCAGGGACTCTAGCTATGGCTACACCTTC.